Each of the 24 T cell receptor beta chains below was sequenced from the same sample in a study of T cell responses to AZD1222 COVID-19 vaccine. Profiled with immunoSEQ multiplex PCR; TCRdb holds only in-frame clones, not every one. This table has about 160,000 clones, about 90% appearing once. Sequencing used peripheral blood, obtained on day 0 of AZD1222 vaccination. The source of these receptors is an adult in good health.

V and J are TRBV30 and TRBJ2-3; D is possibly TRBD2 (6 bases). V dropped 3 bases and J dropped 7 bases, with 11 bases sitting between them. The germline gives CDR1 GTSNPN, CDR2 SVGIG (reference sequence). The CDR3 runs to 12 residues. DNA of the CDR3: TGTGCCTGGAGGGAGGGTTTTAATACGCAGTATTTT. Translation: CAWREGFNTQYF.

The CDR3 here is CASSLLGISYEQYF. The CDR3, as DNA: TGTGCCAGCAGCTTACTCGGAATCTCCTACGAGCAGTACTTC. The chain joins TRBV7-9 to TRBJ2-7; no clear D gene. The V end was cut by 2 bases, the J end by 0 bases, with 8 bases between. Germline CDR1 is SEHNR and CDR2 is FQNEAQ (reference sequence). The CDR3 has 14 amino acids.

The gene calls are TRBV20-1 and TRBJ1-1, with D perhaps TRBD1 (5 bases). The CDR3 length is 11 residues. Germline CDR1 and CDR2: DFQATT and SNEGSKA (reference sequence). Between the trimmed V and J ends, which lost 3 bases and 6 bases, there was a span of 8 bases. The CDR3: CSASRGSEAFF. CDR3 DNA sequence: TGCAGTGCTAGTAGGGGCTCTGAAGCTTTCTTT.

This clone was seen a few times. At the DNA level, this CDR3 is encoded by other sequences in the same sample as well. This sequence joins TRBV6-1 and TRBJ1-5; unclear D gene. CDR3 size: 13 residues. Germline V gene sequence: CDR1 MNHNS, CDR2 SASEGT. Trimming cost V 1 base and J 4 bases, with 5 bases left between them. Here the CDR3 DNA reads TGTGCCAGCAGTGAAGGGGGTAATCAGCCCCAGCATTTT. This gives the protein CASSEGGNQPQHF.

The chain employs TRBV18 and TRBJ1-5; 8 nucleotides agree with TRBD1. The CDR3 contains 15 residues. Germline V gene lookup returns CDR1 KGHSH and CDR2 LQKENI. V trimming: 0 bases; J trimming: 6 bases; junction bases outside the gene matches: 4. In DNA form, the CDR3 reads TGTGCCAGCTCACCACCGGACAGGGTAGGTCAGCCCCAGCATTTT. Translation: CASSPPDRVGQPQHF.

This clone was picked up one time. The CDR3 protein is CASSRLAEETQYF. CDR3 bases: TGTGCCAGCAGCCGACTAGCGGAAGAGACCCAGTACTTC. The chain is built from TRBV12-3 or TRBV12-4 and TRBJ2-5; 9 bases are shared with TRBD2. The CDR3 totals 13 residues. After removal of 6 bases from V and 3 bases from J, the junction contained 2 bases not matched to a gene.

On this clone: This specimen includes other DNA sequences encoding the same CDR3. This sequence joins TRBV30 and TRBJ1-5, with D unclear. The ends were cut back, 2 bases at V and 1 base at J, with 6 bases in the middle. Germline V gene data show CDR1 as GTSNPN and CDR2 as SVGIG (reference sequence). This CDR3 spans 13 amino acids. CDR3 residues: CAWSLGSNQPQHF. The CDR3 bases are TGTGCCTGGAGTTTGGGAAGCAATCAGCCCCAGCATTTT. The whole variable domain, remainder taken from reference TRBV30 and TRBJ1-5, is SQTIHQWPATLVQPVGSPLSLECTVEGTSNPNLYWYRQAAGRGLQLLFYSVGIGQISSEVPQNLSASRPQDRQFILSSKKLLLSDSGFYLCAWSLGSNQPQHFGDGTRLSIL.

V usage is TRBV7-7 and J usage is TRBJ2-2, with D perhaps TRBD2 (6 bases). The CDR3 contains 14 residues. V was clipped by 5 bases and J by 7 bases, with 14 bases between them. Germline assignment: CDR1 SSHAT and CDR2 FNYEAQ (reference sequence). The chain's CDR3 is CASSTREFSGELFF. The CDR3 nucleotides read TGTGCCAGCAGCACGCGGGAATTCAGCGGGGAGCTGTTTTTT.

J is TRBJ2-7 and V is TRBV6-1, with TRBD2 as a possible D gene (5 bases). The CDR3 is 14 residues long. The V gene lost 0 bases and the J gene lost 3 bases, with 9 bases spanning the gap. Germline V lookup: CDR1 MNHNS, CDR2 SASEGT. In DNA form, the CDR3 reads TGTGCCAGCAGTGAAGCGGCGGGTTACTACGAGCAGTACTTC. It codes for CASSEAAGYYEQYF.

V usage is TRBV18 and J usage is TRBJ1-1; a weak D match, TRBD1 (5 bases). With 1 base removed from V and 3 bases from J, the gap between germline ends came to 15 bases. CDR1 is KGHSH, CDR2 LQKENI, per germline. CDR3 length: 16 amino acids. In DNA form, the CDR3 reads TGTGCCAGCTCACCACTGGTATTCGGGGGGGACACTGAAGCTTTCTTT. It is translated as CASSPLVFGGDTEAFF.

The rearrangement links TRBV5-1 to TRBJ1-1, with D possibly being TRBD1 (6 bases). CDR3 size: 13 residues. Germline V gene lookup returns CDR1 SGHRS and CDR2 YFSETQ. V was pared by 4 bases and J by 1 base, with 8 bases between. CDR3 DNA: TGCGCCAGCAGCATGGACAGGAACACTGAAGCTTTCTTT. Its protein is CASSMDRNTEAFF.

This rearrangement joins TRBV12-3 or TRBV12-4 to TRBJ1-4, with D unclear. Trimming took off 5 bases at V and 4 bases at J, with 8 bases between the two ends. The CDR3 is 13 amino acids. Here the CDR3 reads CASSVGVNEKLFF. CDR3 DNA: TGTGCCAGCAGTGTCGGGGTTAATGAAAAACTGTTTTTT.

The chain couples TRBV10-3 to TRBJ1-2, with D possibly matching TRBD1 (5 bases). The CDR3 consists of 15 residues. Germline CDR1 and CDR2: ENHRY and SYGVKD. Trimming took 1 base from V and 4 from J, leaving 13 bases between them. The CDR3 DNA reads TGTGCCATCAGTGAGTTAGGGCAGGGCACCTATGGCTACACCTTC. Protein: CAISELGQGTYGYTF.

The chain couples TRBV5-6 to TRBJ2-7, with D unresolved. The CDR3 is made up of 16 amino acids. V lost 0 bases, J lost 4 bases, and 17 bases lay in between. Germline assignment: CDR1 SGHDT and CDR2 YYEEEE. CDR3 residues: CASSLGSASPLYEQYF. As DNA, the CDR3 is TGTGCCAGCAGCTTGGGGTCAGCATCTCCCCTTTACGAGCAGTACTTC.

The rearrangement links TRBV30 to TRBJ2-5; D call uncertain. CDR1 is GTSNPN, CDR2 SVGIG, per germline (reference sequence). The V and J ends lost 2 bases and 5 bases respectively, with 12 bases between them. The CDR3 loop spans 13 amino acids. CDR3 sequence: CAWSPPTDETQYF. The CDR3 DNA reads TGTGCCTGGAGTCCACCCACCGACGAGACCCAGTACTTC.

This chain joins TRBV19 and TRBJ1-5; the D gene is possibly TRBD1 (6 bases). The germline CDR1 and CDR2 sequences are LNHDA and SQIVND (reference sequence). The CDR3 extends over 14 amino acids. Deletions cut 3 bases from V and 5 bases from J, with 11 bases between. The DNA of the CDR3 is TGTGCCAGTAGTATGTCAGGGGAGCATCAGCCCCAGCATTTT. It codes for CASSMSGEHQPQHF.

Here the CDR3 reads CASSADRNYGYTF. CDR3 DNA: TGTGCCAGCAGCGCCGACAGGAACTATGGCTACACCTTC. This chain links TRBV2 with TRBJ1-2, with a tentative D call TRBD1 (6 bases). There are 13 residues in the CDR3. The germline CDR1 and CDR2 sequences are SNHLY and FYNNEI. V lost 6 bases and J lost 2, with 10 bases in between.

The CDR3 here is CASSQGNRQETQYF. CDR3 DNA sequence: TGTGCCAGCAGCCAAGGAAACAGACAAGAGACCCAGTACTTC. The chain has TRBV3-1 (or the pseudogene TRBV3-2) and TRBJ2-5; no definite D call. This CDR3 comprises 14 residues. Germline loops: CDR1 LGHDT, CDR2 YNNKEL (reference sequence). V was trimmed by 1 base and J by 2 bases, leaving 8 bases between them.

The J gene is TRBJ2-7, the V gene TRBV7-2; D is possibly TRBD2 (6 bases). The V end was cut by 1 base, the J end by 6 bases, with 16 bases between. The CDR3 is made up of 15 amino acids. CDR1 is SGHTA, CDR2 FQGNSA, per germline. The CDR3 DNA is TGTGCCAGCAGCTTAGAGGGTAGCGGTTTCTCCGAGCAGTACTTC. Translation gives CASSLEGSGFSEQYF.

The CDR3 reads CASSYTPKNTEAFF. In DNA form, the CDR3 reads TGTGCCAGCAGTTATACCCCTAAGAACACTGAAGCTTTCTTT. The genes are TRBV6-5 and TRBJ1-1; no reliable D call. The V end lost 3 bases, the J end lost 1 base, and 9 bases lay between the germline ends. Germline CDR1 reads MNHEY; CDR2 reads SVGAGI. The CDR3 sequence is 14 residues long.

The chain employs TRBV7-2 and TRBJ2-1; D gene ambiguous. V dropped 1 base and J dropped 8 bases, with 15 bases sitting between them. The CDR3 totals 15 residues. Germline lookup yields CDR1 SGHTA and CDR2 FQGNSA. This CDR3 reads CASSLEAGYLDEQFF. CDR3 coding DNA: TGTGCCAGCAGCTTAGAAGCCGGGTACCTCGATGAGCAGTTCTTC.

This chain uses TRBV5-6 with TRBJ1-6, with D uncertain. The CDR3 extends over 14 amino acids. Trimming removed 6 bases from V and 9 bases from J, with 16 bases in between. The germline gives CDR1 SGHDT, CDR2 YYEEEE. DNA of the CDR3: TGTGCCAGCATCGAGCCGGGCCCCCCTTCACCCCTCCACTTT. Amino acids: CASIEPGPPSPLHF.

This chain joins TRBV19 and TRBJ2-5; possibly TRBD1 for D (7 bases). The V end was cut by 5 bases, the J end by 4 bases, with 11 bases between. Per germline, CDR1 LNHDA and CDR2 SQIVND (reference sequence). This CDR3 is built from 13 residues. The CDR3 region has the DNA TGTGCCAGTAGTCAGGGGGGCGGAGAGACCCAGTACTTC. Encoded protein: CASSQGGGETQYF. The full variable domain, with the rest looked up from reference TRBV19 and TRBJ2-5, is DGGITQSPKYLFRKEGQNVTLSCEQNLNHDAMYWYRQDPGQGLRLIYYSQIVNDFQKGDIAEGYSVSREKKESFPLTVTSAQKNPTAFYLCASSQGGGETQYFGPGTRLLVL.

The CDR3 nucleotides are TGTGCCAGCAGGTGGACAGGGGGGTACACTGAAGCTTTCTTT. Amino acid sequence: CASRWTGGYTEAFF. The V call is TRBV27, the J call TRBJ1-1; 10 positions match TRBD1. In germline, CDR1 is MNHEY, CDR2 SMNVEV (reference sequence). CDR3 size: 14 residues. V lost 6 bases and J lost 3; bases outside the gene matches: 4.